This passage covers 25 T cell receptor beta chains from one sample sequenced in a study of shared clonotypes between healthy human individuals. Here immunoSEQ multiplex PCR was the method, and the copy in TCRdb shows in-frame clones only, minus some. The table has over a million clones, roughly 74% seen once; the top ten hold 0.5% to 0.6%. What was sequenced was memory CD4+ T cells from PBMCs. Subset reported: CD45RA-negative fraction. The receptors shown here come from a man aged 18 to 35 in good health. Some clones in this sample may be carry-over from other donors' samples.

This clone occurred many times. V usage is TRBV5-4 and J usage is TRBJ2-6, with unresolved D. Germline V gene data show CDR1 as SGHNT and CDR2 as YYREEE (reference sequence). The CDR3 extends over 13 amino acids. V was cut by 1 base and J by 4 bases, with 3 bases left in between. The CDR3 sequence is CASSLFGANVLTF. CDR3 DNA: TGTGCCAGCAGCTTGTTCGGGGCCAACGTCCTGACTTTC.

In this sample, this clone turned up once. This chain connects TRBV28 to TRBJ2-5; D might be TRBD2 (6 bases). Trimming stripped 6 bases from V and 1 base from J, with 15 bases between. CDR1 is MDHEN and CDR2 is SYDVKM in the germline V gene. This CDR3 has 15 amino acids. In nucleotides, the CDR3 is TGTGCCAGCAGCCCCCGGGGAGCGGGCCAAGAGACCCAGTACTTC. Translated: CASSPRGAGQETQYF.

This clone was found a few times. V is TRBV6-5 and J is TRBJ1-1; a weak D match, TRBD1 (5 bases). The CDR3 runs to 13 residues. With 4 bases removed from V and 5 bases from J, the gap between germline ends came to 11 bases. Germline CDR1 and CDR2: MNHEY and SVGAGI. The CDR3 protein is CASSWRQGTEAFF. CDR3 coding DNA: TGTGCCAGCAGTTGGAGGCAGGGTACTGAAGCTTTCTTT.

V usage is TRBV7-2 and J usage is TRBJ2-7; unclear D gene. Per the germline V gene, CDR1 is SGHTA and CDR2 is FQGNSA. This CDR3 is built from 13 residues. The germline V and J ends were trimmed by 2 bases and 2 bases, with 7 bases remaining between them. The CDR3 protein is CASSLNGPYEQYF. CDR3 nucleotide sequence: TGTGCCAGCAGCTTAAACGGGCCCTACGAGCAGTACTTC.

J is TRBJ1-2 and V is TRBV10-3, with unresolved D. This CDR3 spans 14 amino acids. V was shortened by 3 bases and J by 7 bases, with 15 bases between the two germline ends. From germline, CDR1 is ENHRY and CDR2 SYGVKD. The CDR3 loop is CAISDPGRGLGYTF. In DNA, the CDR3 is TGTGCCATCAGTGATCCGGGTAGAGGGCTTGGCTACACCTTC.

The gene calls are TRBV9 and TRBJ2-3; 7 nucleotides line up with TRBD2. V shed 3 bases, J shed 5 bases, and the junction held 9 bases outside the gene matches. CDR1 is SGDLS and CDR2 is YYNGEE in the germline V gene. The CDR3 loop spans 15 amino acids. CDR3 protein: CASSDSPAGLDTQYF. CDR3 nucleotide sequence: TGTGCCAGCAGCGACAGCCCAGCGGGATTAGATACGCAGTATTTT.

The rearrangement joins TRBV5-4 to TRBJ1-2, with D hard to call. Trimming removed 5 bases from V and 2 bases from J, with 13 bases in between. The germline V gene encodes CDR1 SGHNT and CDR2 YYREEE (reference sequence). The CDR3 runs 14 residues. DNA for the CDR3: TGTGCCAGCAGGCACGAGGCGGGGAACTATGGCTACACCTTC. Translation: CASRHEAGNYGYTF.

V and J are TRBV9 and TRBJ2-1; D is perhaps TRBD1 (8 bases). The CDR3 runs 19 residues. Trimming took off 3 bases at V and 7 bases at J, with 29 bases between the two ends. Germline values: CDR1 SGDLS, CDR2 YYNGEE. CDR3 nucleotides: TGTGCCAGCAGCGGGGGACAGGACCTTATGGGGGAGGGCCCGAATGAGCAGTTCTTC. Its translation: CASSGGQDLMGEGPNEQFF.

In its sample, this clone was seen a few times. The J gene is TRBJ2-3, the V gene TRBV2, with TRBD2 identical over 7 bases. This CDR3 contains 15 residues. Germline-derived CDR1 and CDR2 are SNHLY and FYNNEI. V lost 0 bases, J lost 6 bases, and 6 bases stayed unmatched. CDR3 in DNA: TGTGCCAGCAGTGAAGCGGGAGGGCCATGGGATACGCAGTATTTT. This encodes CASSEAGGPWDTQYF.

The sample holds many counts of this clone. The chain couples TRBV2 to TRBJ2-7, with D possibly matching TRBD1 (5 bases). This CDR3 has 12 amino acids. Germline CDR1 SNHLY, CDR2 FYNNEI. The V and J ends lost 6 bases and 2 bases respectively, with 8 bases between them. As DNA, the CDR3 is TGTGCCAGCAGGATGACAGCCTACGAGCAGTACTTC. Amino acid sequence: CASRMTAYEQYF.

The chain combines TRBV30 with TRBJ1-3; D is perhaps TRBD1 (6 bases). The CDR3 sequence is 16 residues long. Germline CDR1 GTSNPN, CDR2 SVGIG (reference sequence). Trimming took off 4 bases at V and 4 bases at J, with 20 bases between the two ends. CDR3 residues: CAWISGTYNPGNTIYF. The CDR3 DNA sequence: TGTGCCTGGATTTCAGGGACATACAACCCGGGAAACACCATATATTTT.

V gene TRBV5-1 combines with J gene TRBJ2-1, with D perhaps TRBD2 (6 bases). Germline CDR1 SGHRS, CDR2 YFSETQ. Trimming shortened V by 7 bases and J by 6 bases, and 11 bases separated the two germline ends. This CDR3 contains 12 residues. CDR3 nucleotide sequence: TGCGCCAGCCGGGGGAGCGGCAATGAGCAGTTCTTC. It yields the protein CASRGSGNEQFF.

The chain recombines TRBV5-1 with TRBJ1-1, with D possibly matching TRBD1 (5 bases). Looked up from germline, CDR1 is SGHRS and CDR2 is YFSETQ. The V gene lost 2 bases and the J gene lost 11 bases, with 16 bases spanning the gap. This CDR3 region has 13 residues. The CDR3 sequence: CASSLESGEGAFF. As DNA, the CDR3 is TGCGCCAGCAGCTTAGAGAGTGGGGAGGGGGCTTTCTTT.

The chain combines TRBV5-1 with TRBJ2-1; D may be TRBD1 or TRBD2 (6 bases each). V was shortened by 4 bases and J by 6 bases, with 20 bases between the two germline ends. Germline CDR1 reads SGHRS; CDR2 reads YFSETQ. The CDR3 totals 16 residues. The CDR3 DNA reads TGCGCCAGCAGCGCGGGACCCGCAGGAGGGGGCAATGAGCAGTTCTTC. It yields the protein CASSAGPAGGGNEQFF.

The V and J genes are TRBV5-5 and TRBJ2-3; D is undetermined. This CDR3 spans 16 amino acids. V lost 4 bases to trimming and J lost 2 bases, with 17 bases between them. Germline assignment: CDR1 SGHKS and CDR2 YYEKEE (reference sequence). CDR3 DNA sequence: TGTGCCAGCAGCGCCCGCGAGCGTGGAGTCACAGATACGCAGTATTTT. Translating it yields CASSARERGVTDTQYF.

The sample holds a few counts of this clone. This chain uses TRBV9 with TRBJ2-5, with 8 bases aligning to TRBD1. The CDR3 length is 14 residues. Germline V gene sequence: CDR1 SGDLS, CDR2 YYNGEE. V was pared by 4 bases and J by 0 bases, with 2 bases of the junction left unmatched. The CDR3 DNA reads TGTGCCAGCAGCAAGGGACAGGACCAAGAGACCCAGTACTTC. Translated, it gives CASSKGQDQETQYF.

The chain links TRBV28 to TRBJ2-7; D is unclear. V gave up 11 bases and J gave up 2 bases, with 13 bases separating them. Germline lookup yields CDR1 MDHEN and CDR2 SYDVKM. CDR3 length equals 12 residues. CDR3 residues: CASESRTYEQYF. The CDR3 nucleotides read TGTGCCTCCGAATCCCGGACCTACGAGCAGTACTTC. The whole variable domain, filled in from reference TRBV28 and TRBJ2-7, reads DVKVTQSSRYLVKRTGEKVFLECVQDMDHENMFWYRQDPGLGLRLIYFSYDVKMKEKGDIPEGYSVSREKKERFSLILESASTNQTSMYLCASESRTYEQYFGPGTRLTVT.

CDR3 loop: CASSIDSQQSDQYF. The CDR3 region has the DNA TGTGCCAGTAGTATAGATTCCCAGCAGTCAGATCAGTATTTT. The rearrangement uses TRBV19 and TRBJ2-3; D unclear. V dropped 0 bases and J dropped 12 bases, with 16 bases sitting between them. Germline V gene sequence: CDR1 LNHDA, CDR2 SQIVND (reference sequence). This CDR3 contains 14 residues.

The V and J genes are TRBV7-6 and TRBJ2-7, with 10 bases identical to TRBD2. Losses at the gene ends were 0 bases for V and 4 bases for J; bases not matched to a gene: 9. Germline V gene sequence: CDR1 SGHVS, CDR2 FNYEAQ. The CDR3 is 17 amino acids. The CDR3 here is CASSLAVAGGLPYEQYF. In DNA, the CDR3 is TGTGCCAGCAGCTTAGCGGTAGCGGGAGGTCTTCCATACGAGCAGTACTTC.

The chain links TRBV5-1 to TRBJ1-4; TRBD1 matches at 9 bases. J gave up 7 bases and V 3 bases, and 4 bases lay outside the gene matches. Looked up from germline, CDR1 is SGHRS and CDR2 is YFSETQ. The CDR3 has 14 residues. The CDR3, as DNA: TGCGCCAGCAGCTGGGGGACAGGGTCTGAAAAACTGTTTTTT. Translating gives CASSWGTGSEKLFF.

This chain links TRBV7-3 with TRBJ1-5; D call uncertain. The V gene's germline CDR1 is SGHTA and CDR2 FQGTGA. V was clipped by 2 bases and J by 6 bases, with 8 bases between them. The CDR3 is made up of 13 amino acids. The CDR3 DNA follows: TGTGCCAGCAGCTTATCTGACGGTCAGCCCCAGCATTTT. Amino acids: CASSLSDGQPQHF. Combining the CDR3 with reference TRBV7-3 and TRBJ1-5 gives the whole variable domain GAGVSQTPSNKVTEKGKYVELRCDPISGHTALYWYRQSLGQGPEFLIYFQGTGAADDSGLPNDRFFAVRPEGSVSTLKIQRTERGDSAVYLCASSLSDGQPQHFGDGTRLSIL.

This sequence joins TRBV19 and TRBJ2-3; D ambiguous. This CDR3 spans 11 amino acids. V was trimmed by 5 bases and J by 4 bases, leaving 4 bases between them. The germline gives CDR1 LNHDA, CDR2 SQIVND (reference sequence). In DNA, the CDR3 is TGTGCCAGTAGTCAAGCAGATACGCAGTATTTT. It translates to CASSQADTQYF.

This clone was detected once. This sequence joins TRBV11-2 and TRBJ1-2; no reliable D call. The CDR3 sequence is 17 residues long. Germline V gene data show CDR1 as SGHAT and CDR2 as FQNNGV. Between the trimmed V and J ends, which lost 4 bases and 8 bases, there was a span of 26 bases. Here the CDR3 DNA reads TGTGCCAGCAGCTCCGGGGTCGTGAGTGGAGCCTCTCGGGGCTACACCTTC. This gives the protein CASSSGVVSGASRGYTF.

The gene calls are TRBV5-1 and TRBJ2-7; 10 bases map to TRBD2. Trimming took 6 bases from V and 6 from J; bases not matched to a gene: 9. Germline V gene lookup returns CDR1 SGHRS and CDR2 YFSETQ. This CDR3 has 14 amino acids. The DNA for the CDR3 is TGCGCCAGCAACGAGCGGGAGGGCCGAGGCGAGCAGTACTTC. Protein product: CASNEREGRGEQYF.

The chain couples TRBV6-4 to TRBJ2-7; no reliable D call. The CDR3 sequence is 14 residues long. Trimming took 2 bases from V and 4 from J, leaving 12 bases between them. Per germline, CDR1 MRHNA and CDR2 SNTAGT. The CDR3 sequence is CASSDQRDPYEQYF. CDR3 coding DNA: TGTGCCAGCAGTGACCAGCGAGATCCATACGAGCAGTACTTC.